The clone carrying this TCR beta chain is medium-sized in the sample. Its antigen is currently unknown. The sample is drawn from a study of circulating CD8 cells and anti-PD-1 response in melanoma. Study-wide points: Clonotype sharing was highest between DPOS and TIGIT subsets. Peptide assays on expanded sorted subsets replaced tumor-based reactivity testing.

The CDR3 runs to 11 residues. Germline values: CDR1 DFQATT, CDR2 SNEGSKA (reference sequence). Trimming took off 6 bases at V and 6 bases at J, with 9 bases between the two ends. TCR libraries were prepared from roughly 14 ng of total RNA with the QIAseq Immune Repertoire TCR panel. From the reads, TCRdb called clonotypes with MiXCR, one entry per CDR3 protein. The sample comprises about 390 distinct CDR3 sequences, roughly a tenth of which are singletons, and approximately 59% rests with the top ten. From live CD3+CD8+TCRalphabeta+ cells, four PD-1 and/or TIGIT subsets were sorted. V gene TRBV20-1 combines with J gene TRBJ2-1; TRBD2 is a possible D gene (6 bases). Sequencing used CD8+ T cells from PBMCs, obtained at baseline or after one month of anti-PD-1 therapy (not recorded which). This TCR was sampled from a human donor with melanoma. The CDR3 loop reads CSASGGNEQFF. For the CDR3, the DNA is TGCAGTGCCTCCGGGGGCAATGAGCAGTTCTTC.